These 9 T cell receptor beta chains were all obtained from the same sample, sequenced in a study of cytomegalovirus exposure and HLA in healthy donors. PCR involved 60 Vbeta and 13 Jbeta primers. Method: immunoSEQ multiplex PCR; TCRdb's copy keeps in-frame clones and lacks some. Seen here are some 130,000 clones, about 80% observed once, and the top ten hold around 2%. The sequenced material came from PBMCs. Receptors originate from a man between 25 and 39 years old in good health and CMV-seronegative.

The chain recombines TRBV7-9 with TRBJ1-5, with D hard to call. This CDR3 contains 12 residues. CDR1 SEHNR and CDR2 FQNEAQ come from the germline V gene (reference sequence). Trimming removed 8 bases at V and 6 bases at J, with 11 bases between. CDR3 DNA: TGTGCCAGCGAGGCAGGAGGTCAGCCCCAGCATTTT. Translating it yields CASEAGGQPQHF.

For this clone: Other DNA sequences within the sample encode an identical CDR3. The rearrangement links TRBV27 to TRBJ2-5; weak D call: TRBD2 (5 bases). Germline assignment: CDR1 MNHEY and CDR2 SMNVEV (reference sequence). CDR3 size: 13 residues. V lost 3 bases, J lost 4 bases, and 9 bases lay in between. CDR3 bases: TGTGCCAGCAGTTTGAGGGTAAGAGAGACCCAGTACTTC. Residues: CASSLRVRETQYF.

The gene calls are TRBV30 and TRBJ1-1; D gene unclear. Trimming took 5 bases from V and 7 from J, leaving 17 bases between them. The CDR3 contains 13 residues. The germline CDR1 and CDR2 sequences are GTSNPN and SVGIG (reference sequence). The chain's CDR3 is CAWGPQVSGEAFF. CDR3 nucleotide sequence: TGTGCCTGGGGCCCACAAGTGAGCGGTGAAGCTTTCTTT.

This clone appeared a single time. The chain recombines TRBV27 with TRBJ2-2, with D unclear. The CDR3 length is 12 residues. Trimming stripped 5 bases from V and 6 bases from J, with 7 bases between. CDR1 and CDR2 (germline): MNHEY, SMNVEV (reference sequence). The CDR3 DNA sequence: TGTGCCAGCAGTAGCTTTTCCGGGGAGCTGTTTTTT. This translates into CASSSFSGELFF.

The J gene is TRBJ2-3, the V gene TRBV7-2; D ambiguous. The CDR3 is 15 residues long. With 7 bases removed from V and 1 base from J, the gap between germline ends came to 15 bases. From germline, CDR1 is SGHTA and CDR2 FQGNSA. The CDR3 DNA reads as TGTGCCAGCACCCTCATGGGCCCTGGCACAGATACGCAGTATTTT. This gives the protein CASTLMGPGTDTQYF.

This chain connects TRBV7-2 to TRBJ2-2; TRBD2 matches at 8 bases. This CDR3 contains 16 residues. Trimming cost V 1 base and J 0 bases; bases outside gene matches: 1. Germline loops: CDR1 SGHTA, CDR2 FQGNSA. As DNA, the CDR3 is TGTGCCAGCAGCTTAGTAGCGGGGTCGAACACCGGGGAGCTGTTTTTT. Translated, it gives CASSLVAGSNTGELFF.

The V and J genes are TRBV6-5 and TRBJ2-7; 7 bases map to TRBD1. CDR1 and CDR2 from the germline V gene are MNHEY and SVGAGI. V dropped 2 bases and J dropped 1; count of bases not matched to a gene: 5. This CDR3 has 15 residues. The CDR3 region is CASSYVGTESYEQYF. The CDR3 DNA is TGTGCCAGCAGTTACGTGGGGACAGAGTCCTACGAGCAGTACTTC.

This rearrangement joins TRBV15 to TRBJ1-3; D not resolved. With 2 bases removed from V and 0 bases from J, the gap between germline ends came to 14 bases. The CDR3 runs to 17 residues. Germline V gives CDR1 LNHNV, CDR2 YYDKDF (reference sequence). The CDR3 coding sequence is TGTGCCACCAGCAGAACTCCTGACTCTAGCTCTGGAAACACCATATATTTT. Its protein is CATSRTPDSSSGNTIYF.

This chain's CDR3 is CASSLETGLAAEQYF. As DNA, the CDR3 is TGTGCCAGCAGCTTGGAGACGGGACTAGCAGCCGAGCAGTACTTC. The chain carries TRBV5-5 and TRBJ2-7, with 9 nucleotides matching TRBD2. Trimming at V came to 0 bases and at J to 6 bases, leaving 7 bases not matched to a gene. CDR3 length: 15 residues. The germline V gene has CDR1 SGHKS and CDR2 YYEKEE (reference sequence).